The 5 T cell receptor beta chains given below trace back to one sample, sequenced in a study of T cells in women clearing cervical HPV infection. TCRdb's copy holds only in-frame clones and misses some; the assay was immunoSEQ multiplex PCR. Recorded for this sample: about 35,000 clones. Sequenced: blood buffy coat. The receptors originated from a woman between 18 and 70 years old with a cervical HPV16 infection that either progressed to CIN3+ or cleared (not recorded which).

Concerning this clone itself: The CDR3 extends 3 residues past the end of the read, so its final part is completed from the germline J gene. The V call is TRBV20-1, the J call TRBJ2-1; perhaps D is TRBD1 or TRBD2 (5 bases each). Germline V gene sequence: CDR1 DFQATT, CDR2 SNEGSKA (reference sequence). The length of the CDR3 is 14 residues. The V end lost 0 bases, the J end lost 9 bases, and 15 bases lay between the germline ends. The CDR3 loop is CSARDGSGRGEQFF. The sequenced part of the CDR3 DNA is TGCAGTGCTAGAGATGGTTCGGGAAGGGGTGAG.

To note about this clone: The read halts 3 residues ahead of the CDR3 end, with the missing end drawn from the germline J gene. This chain joins TRBV11-2 and TRBJ1-6; D is possibly TRBD1 (6 bases). Germline CDR1 reads SGHAT; CDR2 reads FQNNGV. The germline V and J ends were trimmed by 7 bases and 6 bases, with 16 bases remaining between them. This CDR3 is built from 15 residues. The sequenced CDR3 bases are TGTGCCAGCACCCTGGAGACAGGACCTAATTCACCC. Translated: CASTLETGPNSP. The full CDR3 protein reads CASTLETGPNSPLHF.

CDR3 sequence reads: CASSFGTGSTGELFF. CDR3 DNA (partial): TGTGCCAGCAGCTTTGGGACAGGCTCCACCGGGGAG. This chain joins TRBV11-2 and TRBJ2-2; 8 nucleotides agree with TRBD1. Read sequence stops 3 residues before the CDR3 end, and the germline J gene provides the missing end. Trimming removed 3 bases from V and 4 bases from J; junction bases left unmatched: 4. The CDR3 is made up of 15 amino acids. CDR1 and CDR2 from the germline V gene are SGHAT and FQNNGV. Using reference TRBV11-2 and TRBJ2-2 for the parts outside the CDR3, the full variable domain is EAGVAQSPRYKIIEKRQSVAFWCNPISGHATLYWYQQILGQGPKLLIQFQNNGVVDDSQLPKDRFSAERLKGVDSTLKIQPAKLEDSAVYLCASSFGTGSTGELFFGEGSRLTVL.

Note on this clone: Read data end 3 residues before the CDR3 end; the end is taken from the germline J gene. V usage is TRBV3-1 (or the pseudogene TRBV3-2) and J usage is TRBJ2-4, with D possibly matching TRBD2 (5 bases). Germline CDR1 reads LGHDT; CDR2 reads YNNKEL (reference sequence). CDR3 length: 13 residues. The CDR3 spells CASSQDGSGSQYF. Partial CDR3 DNA: TGTGCCAGCAGCCAAGATGGGTCGGGGTCT.

Comments on this clone: The missing CDR3 end, 3 residues past where the read stops, is filled in from the germline J gene. The chain joins TRBV19 to TRBJ2-2; D is unclear. The V end lost 7 bases, the J end lost 5 bases, and 5 bases lay between the germline ends. Germline V lookup: CDR1 LNHDA, CDR2 SQIVND (reference sequence). The CDR3 sequence is 11 residues long. CDR3 loop: CASTFTGELFF. The CDR3 bases that were read are TGTGCCAGTACCTTTACCGGGGAG.